A single sample gave rise to the 18 T cell receptor beta chains below, sequenced in a study of T-cell reconstitution after alpha-beta-depleted transplantation in children. Preparation of the TCRbeta library used unique molecular identifiers. Each CDR3 protein gets one entry after TCRdb re-called the PCR reads with MiXCR. The sample has some 280,000 distinct CDR3 sequences; 9.9% are singletons. The sequenced sample was PBMCs from the stem cell graft donor, obtained from the stem cell graft. These receptors were obtained from a human donor who donated a stem cell graft to a child with SCID.

This clonotype came up a few times. The rearrangement links TRBV7-9 to TRBJ2-3; TRBD2 agrees at 7 bases. Germline V CDR1 and CDR2: SEHNR, FQNEAQ (reference sequence). CDR3 size: 16 residues. Trimming removed 5 bases from V and 7 bases from J; junction bases left unmatched: 15. The CDR3 bases are TGTGCCAGCAGCCCCGACGGGGGGACCGTGGGGAATACGCAGTATTTT. Its translation is CASSPDGGTVGNTQYF.

The CDR3 nucleotides are TGTGCCAGCAGGTCTTCTATTCGGCATACGCAGTATTTT. It encodes CASRSSIRHTQYF. The V and J genes are TRBV12-3 or TRBV12-4 and TRBJ2-3; no clear D. Trimming took 6 bases from V and 7 from J, leaving 14 bases between them. This CDR3 has 13 residues.

This clonotype has more than one count but fewer than ten. This chain connects TRBV3-1 to TRBJ2-2; possible D gene TRBD1, 6 bases. Germline V gene sequence: CDR1 LGHDT, CDR2 YNNKEL (reference sequence). V gave up 4 bases and J gave up 3 bases, with 12 bases separating them. The CDR3 contains 15 residues. The DNA of the CDR3 is TGTGCCAGCAGCCGTTACAGGGAGCACACCGGGGAGCTGTTTTTT. Its translation is CASSRYREHTGELFF. The full variable domain, completed using reference TRBV3-1 and TRBJ2-2, is DTAVSQTPKYLVTQMGNDKSIKCEQNLGHDTMYWYKQDSKKFLKIMFSYNNKELIINETVPNRFSPKSPDKAHLNLHINSLELGDSAVYFCASSRYREHTGELFFGEGSRLTVL.

The chain employs TRBV7-9 and TRBJ2-1; TRBD2 aligns across 9 bases. J lost 8 bases, V lost 2 bases, and 13 bases had no gene match. Germline V CDR1 and CDR2: SEHNR, FQNEAQ (reference sequence). CDR3 length equals 17 residues. CDR3 sequence reads: CASSLWGSGGLVHEQFF. CDR3 nucleotides: TGTGCCAGCAGCTTATGGGGGAGCGGGGGGTTGGTCCATGAGCAGTTCTTC.

This clonotype has only a few counts. This rearrangement joins TRBV5-1 to TRBJ1-1; D ambiguous. This CDR3 comprises 12 residues. Between the trimmed V and J ends, which lost 0 bases and 4 bases, there was a span of 4 bases. CDR1 SGHRS and CDR2 YFSETQ come from the germline V gene. The CDR3 sequence: CASSLESTEAFF. CDR3 nucleotides: TGCGCCAGCAGCTTGGAATCCACTGAAGCTTTCTTT.

J is TRBJ2-7 and V is TRBV5-1, with 10 nucleotides matching TRBD1. V was pared by 4 bases and J by 7 bases, with 11 bases of the junction left unmatched. The length of the CDR3 is 15 residues. Germline V lookup: CDR1 SGHRS, CDR2 YFSETQ. The CDR3 DNA follows: TGCGCCAGCAGCCCGGAAGGACAGGGGGTAAGGGAGCAGTACTTC. Its translation: CASSPEGQGVREQYF.

This clonotype was counted at least ten times. The chain combines TRBV20-1 with TRBJ2-1; the D call may be TRBD1 or TRBD2 (6 bases each). Germline V gene data show CDR1 as DFQATT and CDR2 as SNEGSKA (reference sequence). This CDR3 has 18 amino acids. V was cut by 0 bases and J by 6 bases, with 24 bases left in between. This CDR3 reads CSARDYSPLGGAGNEQFF. As DNA, the CDR3 is TGCAGTGCTAGAGATTATTCCCCATTGGGGGGCGCGGGCAATGAGCAGTTCTTC.

This clonotype was recorded many times. V and J are TRBV2 and TRBJ2-1, with D possibly TRBD1 on 5 matching bases. The CDR3 length is 13 residues. The V gene's germline CDR1 is SNHLY and CDR2 FYNNEI. With 9 bases removed from V and 5 bases from J, the gap between germline ends came to 14 bases. In DNA form, the CDR3 reads TGTGCCAGGGAGCAGGGAACAAACAATGAGCAGTTCTTC. Protein: CAREQGTNNEQFF.

This clonotype was recorded at least ten times. The CDR3 loop reads CASSQAGDDEKLFF. The CDR3, as DNA: TGTGCCAGCAGCCAAGCAGGGGATGATGAAAAACTGTTTTTT. This chain links TRBV3-1 with TRBJ1-4, with a tentative D call TRBD1 (6 bases). The CDR3 spans 14 residues. With 1 base removed from V and 6 bases from J, the gap between germline ends came to 9 bases. CDR1 is LGHDT, CDR2 YNNKEL, per germline (reference sequence).

This clonotype was seen more than once but under ten times. The chain has TRBV27 and TRBJ1-5; D is uncertain. The CDR3 is 13 residues long. The V gene's germline CDR1 is MNHEY and CDR2 SMNVEV (reference sequence). V was clipped by 5 bases and J by 6 bases, with 11 bases between them. The CDR3: CASSPKGVQPQHF. The DNA of the CDR3 is TGTGCCAGCAGTCCTAAGGGAGTTCAGCCCCAGCATTTT.

The V and J genes are TRBV27 and TRBJ1-6; D unresolved. The CDR3 consists of 13 residues. Germline V lookup: CDR1 MNHEY, CDR2 SMNVEV (reference sequence). The germline V and J ends were trimmed by 4 bases and 10 bases, with 11 bases remaining between them. The CDR3: CASSSPPRSPLHF. CDR3 nucleotide sequence: TGTGCCAGCAGTTCCCCACCCCGGTCACCCCTCCACTTT.

This clonotype has ten or more counts. The gene calls are TRBV19 and TRBJ1-5, with D unresolved. The CDR3 contains 11 residues. Trimming took 4 bases from V and 6 from J, leaving 4 bases between them. Germline V gene lookup returns CDR1 LNHDA and CDR2 SQIVND (reference sequence). The CDR3, as DNA: TGTGCCAGTAGTAACGGTCAGCCCCAGCATTTT. Translating gives CASSNGQPQHF.

This clonotype was seen repeatedly, ten times or more. The chain links TRBV7-8 to TRBJ2-5, with D possibly TRBD2 on 5 matching bases. CDR3 length equals 14 residues. CDR1 is SGHVS, CDR2 FQNEAQ, per germline. Trimming cost V 5 bases and J 1 base, with 11 bases left between them. The CDR3 DNA follows: TGTGCCAGCAGCGGAGGCCTGGGCCAAGAGACCCAGTACTTC. This codes for CASSGGLGQETQYF.

This clonotype was counted between two and nine times. V gene TRBV3-1 combines with J gene TRBJ2-7; 7 bases are a match to TRBD1. Per the germline V gene, CDR1 is LGHDT and CDR2 is YNNKEL (reference sequence). The CDR3 length is 17 residues. V dropped 4 bases and J dropped 6; count of bases not matched to a gene: 18. The CDR3 here is CASSRQRTGANSGEQYF. CDR3 nucleotide sequence: TGTGCCAGCAGCCGCCAAAGAACAGGGGCCAATTCAGGCGAGCAGTACTTC.

This clonotype was seen a handful of times. The chain joins TRBV3-1 to TRBJ2-1; D is possibly TRBD1 (5 bases). Trimming cost V 7 bases and J 2 bases, with 18 bases left between them. Looked up from germline, CDR1 is LGHDT and CDR2 is YNNKEL (reference sequence). The CDR3 runs to 16 residues. The CDR3 bases are TGTGCCAGCACCCCAAGTGTACAGGAAACCTACAATGAGCAGTTCTTC. Translated, it gives CASTPSVQETYNEQFF.

There are a few counts of this clonotype. This sequence joins TRBV5-1 and TRBJ1-2; D may be TRBD1 (5 bases). The CDR3 consists of 14 residues. Germline V gene sequence: CDR1 SGHRS, CDR2 YFSETQ. The germline V and J ends were trimmed by 4 bases and 0 bases, with 10 bases remaining between them. The CDR3, as DNA: TGCGCCAGCAGCCCGGGACCGACTAACTATGGCTACACCTTC. Protein product: CASSPGPTNYGYTF.

The rearrangement links TRBV3-1 to TRBJ2-3; TRBD1 matches 9 bases. The germline gives CDR1 LGHDT, CDR2 YNNKEL (reference sequence). The CDR3 has 15 amino acids. Trimming removed 11 bases from V and 7 bases from J; junction bases left unmatched: 16. CDR3 bases: TGTGCCTCCTGCCAACAGGGGACAGGGACACATACGCAGTATTTT. This translates into CASCQQGTGTHTQYF.

This chain links TRBV7-9 with TRBJ2-1; D perhaps matches TRBD2 (5 bases). The V end lost 7 bases, the J end lost 2 bases, and 6 bases lay between the germline ends. Germline lookup yields CDR1 SEHNR and CDR2 FQNEAQ (reference sequence). The length of the CDR3 is 12 residues. The CDR3 DNA reads TGTGCCAGCATCGGGACCTACAATGAGCAGTTCTTC. Protein sequence: CASIGTYNEQFF.